The 21 T cell receptor beta chains given below trace back to one sample, sequenced in a study of post-analysis software for immune sequencing data. No antigen is known for these receptors. Unique molecular identifiers featured in each of the TCR beta cDNA libraries. One entry per CDR3 protein results from TCRdb running MiXCR on the PCR reads. This table has roughly 800,000 distinct CDR3 sequences, 46% appearing once. Study results and limitations: Controls showed lower frequencies than patients for five TRBV segments, and TRBV5-6, TRBV5-1 and TRBV20-1 were among these.

What was sequenced was blood. These receptors were taken from a girl aged 10 to 17 with multiple sclerosis.

In its sample, this clonotype was seen once. This sequence joins TRBV4-1 and TRBJ2-1, with 9 bases identical to TRBD2. The CDR3 has 17 amino acids. Germline CDR1 and CDR2: MGHRA and YSYEKL. Trimming at V came to 0 bases and at J to 2 bases, leaving 5 bases not matched to a gene. CDR3 sequence: CASSQEVAGEAYNEQFF. In DNA form, the CDR3 reads TGCGCCAGCAGCCAAGAAGTAGCGGGAGAGGCCTACAATGAGCAGTTCTTC.

The genes are TRBV6-5 and TRBJ2-7; 8 bases fit TRBD1. V lost 7 bases and J lost 0; bases outside the gene matches: 11. CDR1 MNHEY and CDR2 SVGAGI come from the germline V gene. There are 16 residues in the CDR3. Here the CDR3 DNA reads TGTGCCAGCAATCCGGACAGGGTCACCAGCTCCTACGAGCAGTACTTC. Encoded protein: CASNPDRVTSSYEQYF.

The rearrangement uses TRBV4-1 and TRBJ2-3; D unclear. Germline CDR1 MGHRA, CDR2 YSYEKL. The ends were cut back, 0 bases at V and 4 bases at J, with 5 bases in the middle. This CDR3 is built from 13 residues. CDR3 coding DNA: TGCGCCAGCAGCCAAGAGGTTTCAGATACGCAGTATTTT. As protein: CASSQEVSDTQYF.

As to this clonotype: A much larger clone lies a single base off, so this may be a read error. The V and J genes are TRBV5-1 and TRBJ2-5, with D possibly TRBD1 on 5 matching bases. The CDR3 is 12 amino acids. Germline loops: CDR1 SGHRS, CDR2 YFSETQ. Trimming took 4 bases from V and 11 from J, leaving 15 bases between them. CDR3 sequence (DNA): TGCGCCAGCAGCCGACAGAACAATGAGCAGTACTTC. Its translation: CASSRQNNEQYF. The full variable domain, completed using reference TRBV5-1 and TRBJ2-5, is KAGVTQTPRYLIKTRGQQVTLSCSPISGHRSVSWYQQTPGQGLQFLFEYFSETQRNKGNFPGRFSGRQFSNSRSEMNVSTLELGDSALYLCASSRQNNEQYFGPGTRLLVL.

This clonotype was seen a single time. The J gene is TRBJ2-7, the V gene TRBV5-6; D call uncertain. The germline V gene has CDR1 SGHDT and CDR2 YYEEEE. The CDR3 consists of 13 residues. The V end was cut by 2 bases, the J end by 4 bases, with 10 bases between. The CDR3 spells CASSLPLLYEQYF. The CDR3 DNA reads as TGTGCCAGCAGCTTACCTCTCCTATACGAGCAGTACTTC.

This clonotype was counted a few times. V usage is TRBV15 and J usage is TRBJ2-7; 9 positions agree with TRBD2. CDR1 and CDR2 (germline): LNHNV, YYDKDF (reference sequence). V trimming: 0 bases; J trimming: 2 bases; junction bases outside the gene matches: 5. CDR3 size: 16 residues. The CDR3 DNA is TGTGCCACCAGCAGAGACGGACTAGCGTATCCCTACGAGCAGTACTTC. It translates to CATSRDGLAYPYEQYF.

This clonotype was detected only once. This chain uses TRBV6-1 with TRBJ1-6, with D unclear. From germline, CDR1 is MNHNS and CDR2 SASEGT. The CDR3 length is 15 residues. The V end was cut by 7 bases, the J end by 10 bases, with 20 bases between. CDR3 sequence: CASITLPGSYSPLHF. DNA for the CDR3: TGTGCCAGCATTACCCTACCGGGAAGTTACTCACCCCTCCACTTT.

This clonotype has just one count. This chain connects TRBV12-3 or TRBV12-4 to TRBJ2-7; 7 positions agree with TRBD1. With the DNA end fitting TRBJ2-5 better, the J assignment may be wrong. There are 15 residues in the CDR3. The CDR3 DNA reads as TGTGCCAGCAGTTTCGAAAGGGGGCTTAGGGAGACCCAGTACTTC. Translation gives CASSFERGLRETQYF.

V is TRBV6-5 and J is TRBJ1-2; 8 bases fit TRBD1. Trimming removed 7 bases from V and 8 bases from J; junction bases left unmatched: 18. The length of the CDR3 is 16 residues. Germline loops: CDR1 MNHEY, CDR2 SVGAGI. Here the CDR3 reads CASTPIPTGAYWGYTF. CDR3 nucleotides: TGTGCCAGCACCCCCATACCGACAGGGGCCTACTGGGGCTACACCTTC.

This clonotype was picked up one time. This chain joins TRBV12-3 or TRBV12-4 and TRBJ1-5; maybe TRBD1 (6 bases). The V gene lost 5 bases and the J gene lost 0 bases, with 14 bases spanning the gap. The CDR3 has 16 residues. CDR3 in DNA: TGTGCCAGCAGTGGGGATGGACAGCATAGCAATCAGCCCCAGCATTTT. It encodes CASSGDGQHSNQPQHF.

This clonotype was picked up a small number of times. The chain joins TRBV7-2 to TRBJ2-4; 10 positions match TRBD2. The germline V gene has CDR1 SGHTA and CDR2 FQGNSA. J lost 13 bases, V lost 1 base, and 10 bases had no gene match. This CDR3 is built from 15 residues. Here the CDR3 reads CASSLVVAGGGEQYF. CDR3 in DNA: TGTGCCAGCAGCTTAGTAGTAGCGGGAGGTGGGGAGCAGTACTTC.

V gene TRBV29-1 combines with J gene TRBJ2-1; 12 positions agree with TRBD2. Losses at the gene ends were 6 bases for V and 8 bases for J; bases not matched to a gene: 14. The CDR3 extends over 16 amino acids. Germline loops: CDR1 SQVTM, CDR2 ANQGSEA. CDR3 sequence: CSVRPSGRAMIDEQFF. For the CDR3, the DNA is TGCAGCGTACGTCCTAGCGGGAGGGCCATGATAGATGAGCAGTTCTTC.

This clonotype was counted only a few times. The gene calls are TRBV29-1 and TRBJ1-2; D call uncertain. This CDR3 is built from 10 residues. Germline loops: CDR1 SQVTM, CDR2 ANQGSEA. The germline V and J ends were trimmed by 6 bases and 6 bases, with 8 bases remaining between them. The CDR3 DNA follows: TGCAGCGTAGGTAGGGATGGCTACACCTTC. It is translated as CSVGRDGYTF. Based on the CDR3 plus reference TRBV29-1 and TRBJ1-2, the full variable domain is SAVISQKPSRDICQRGTSLTIQCQVDSQVTMMFWYRQQPGQSLTLIATANQGSEATYESGFVIDKFPISRPNLTFSTLTVSNMSPEDSSIYLCSVGRDGYTFGSGTRLTVV.

This chain links TRBV7-9 with TRBJ1-1; D remains ambiguous. Trimming shortened V by 5 bases and J by 1 base, and 8 bases separated the two germline ends. Germline V gene data show CDR1 as SEHNR and CDR2 as FQNEAQ (reference sequence). The CDR3 is made up of 13 amino acids. This CDR3 reads CASSTVPNTEAFF. In DNA form, the CDR3 reads TGTGCCAGCAGCACGGTTCCGAACACTGAAGCTTTCTTT.

The gene calls are TRBV14 and TRBJ2-5, with D possibly being TRBD1 (6 bases). CDR3 length: 16 residues. V lost 1 base and J lost 1, with 13 bases in between. Germline assignment: CDR1 SGHDN and CDR2 FVKESK. The DNA for the CDR3 is TGTGCCAGCAGCCAAGTGGGCAGGGGCCCCCAAGAGACCCAGTACTTC. This codes for CASSQVGRGPQETQYF.

In its sample, this clonotype was seen a few times. The rearrangement joins TRBV28 to TRBJ1-1; a weak D match, TRBD1 (6 bases). This CDR3 has 13 residues. Trimming took off 3 bases at V and 3 bases at J, with 8 bases between the two ends. Per the germline V gene, CDR1 is MDHEN and CDR2 is SYDVKM. CDR3 amino acids: CASSFGGHTEAFF. Written as DNA, the CDR3 is TGTGCCAGCAGTTTCGGGGGGCACACTGAAGCTTTCTTT. Full variable domain (outside the CDR3, taken from reference TRBV28 and TRBJ1-1): DVKVTQSSRYLVKRTGEKVFLECVQDMDHENMFWYRQDPGLGLRLIYFSYDVKMKEKGDIPEGYSVSREKKERFSLILESASTNQTSMYLCASSFGGHTEAFFGQGTRLTVV.

V gene TRBV27 combines with J gene TRBJ2-4; TRBD1 is a possible D gene (6 bases). The germline V gene encodes CDR1 MNHEY and CDR2 SMNVEV (reference sequence). CDR3 size: 14 residues. Trimming left V 5 bases short and J 10 bases short, with 18 bases between. The CDR3 DNA sequence: TGTGCCAGCAGTCCCCGGACAGTTCCCTTAATTCAGTACTTC. Translated: CASSPRTVPLIQYF.

The chain recombines TRBV10-3 with TRBJ2-3; the D gene is possibly TRBD1 (6 bases). The germline V gene encodes CDR1 ENHRY and CDR2 SYGVKD. Trimming removed 5 bases from V and 4 bases from J, with 22 bases in between. The CDR3 contains 17 residues. CDR3 in DNA: TGTGCCATCAGTAAACTACACTGGACAGTTGGCGCAGATACGCAGTATTTT. It specifies CAISKLHWTVGADTQYF.

The chain combines TRBV20-1 with TRBJ2-1; 12 bases agree with TRBD2. J gave up 5 bases and V 4 bases, and 9 bases lay outside the gene matches. The CDR3 contains 16 residues. Germline-derived CDR1 and CDR2 are DFQATT and SNEGSKA (reference sequence). The CDR3 spells CSAIATSGSHHNEQFF. For the CDR3, the DNA is TGCAGTGCTATCGCGACTAGCGGGAGCCACCACAATGAGCAGTTCTTC.

The CDR3 region is CASSLSTGGFSYEQYF. For the CDR3, the DNA is TGTGCCAGCAGCCTTTCGACAGGGGGATTCAGCTACGAGCAGTACTTC. The chain recombines TRBV11-2 with TRBJ2-7, with TRBD1 matching 9 bases. Germline CDR1 is SGHAT and CDR2 is FQNNGV. This CDR3 has 16 amino acids. J was trimmed by 3 bases and V by 5 bases; bases with no gene match: 11.

This clonotype was seen a single time. This chain links TRBV30 with TRBJ2-2; D could derive from TRBD1 or TRBD2 (6 bases each). The CDR3 loop spans 15 amino acids. Trimming shortened V by 0 bases and J by 3 bases, and 11 bases separated the two germline ends. CDR1 is GTSNPN, CDR2 SVGIG, per germline (reference sequence). DNA for the CDR3: TGTGCCTGGAGTGTAGGGGGGTCGGACACCGGGGAGCTGTTTTTT. As protein: CAWSVGGSDTGELFF.